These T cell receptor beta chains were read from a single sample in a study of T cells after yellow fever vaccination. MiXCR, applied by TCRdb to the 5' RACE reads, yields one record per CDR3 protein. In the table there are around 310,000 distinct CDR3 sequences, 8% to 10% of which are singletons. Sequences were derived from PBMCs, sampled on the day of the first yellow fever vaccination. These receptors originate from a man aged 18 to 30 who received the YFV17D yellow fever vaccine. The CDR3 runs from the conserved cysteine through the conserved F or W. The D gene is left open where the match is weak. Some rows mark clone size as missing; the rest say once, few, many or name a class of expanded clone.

DNA: TGCGCCATCAGCTTCCTTGGGTACCAAGAGACCCAGTACTTC
CDR3: CAISFLGYQETQYF
size: NA
J: TRBJ2-5
V: TRBV5-1
D: NA

DNA: TGCAGTGCTAGATCCTGGACAGGGCTAGAGACCCAGTACTTC
CDR3: CSARSWTGLETQYF
size: many
J: TRBJ2-5
V: TRBV20-1
D: TRBD1

DNA: TGTGCCAGCAGCCTCACCGTCTACTCTGGGGCCAACGTCCTGACTTTC
CDR3: CASSLTVYSGANVLTF
size: few
J: TRBJ2-6
V: TRBV28
D: NA

DNA: TGTGCCAGCAGCCACCCTCCGGTAGAGACCCAGTACTTC
CDR3: CASSHPPVETQYF
size: NA
J: TRBJ2-5
V: TRBV3-1
D: NA

DNA: TGTGCCAGCAGCGGGGGCAGGACGGGGAACACTGAAGCTTTCTTT
CDR3: CASSGGRTGNTEAFF
size: few
J: TRBJ1-1
V: TRBV5-4
D: NA

DNA: TGTGCCACCAGCAGAGAGGTGGGGCCGACAGATACGCAGTATTTT
CDR3: CATSREVGPTDTQYF
size: many
J: TRBJ2-3
V: TRBV15
D: NA

DNA: TGTGCCAGCAGTTTAGTCCCTCAAGCCGGTAACACTGAAGCTTTCTTT
CDR3: CASSLVPQAGNTEAFF
size: few
J: TRBJ1-1
V: TRBV12-3/TRBV12-4
D: NA

DNA: TGCAGCGTTACGGGTCGCTTCTCGGATACGCAGTATTTT
CDR3: CSVTGRFSDTQYF
size: NA
J: TRBJ2-3
V: TRBV29-1
D: NA

DNA: TGCGCCAGCAGCGCGGACGGATTTTCTAACTATGGCTACACCTTC
CDR3: CASSADGFSNYGYTF
size: many
J: TRBJ1-2
V: TRBV5-1
D: NA

DNA: TGTGCCAGCAGTTCCAAATTCTATAGGACTGGAAACACCATATATTTT
CDR3: CASSSKFYRTGNTIYF
size: NA
J: TRBJ1-3
V: TRBV6-2/TRBV6-3
D: NA

DNA: TGTGCCAGCAGCTTAGATCGGGGTAGCGGGGGGGCTAGGGAGACCCAGTACTTC
CDR3: CASSLDRGSGGARETQYF
size: few
J: TRBJ2-5
V: TRBV11-2
D: TRBD2

DNA: TGTGCCAGCAGCTTAGGTCCCCAGCGCGACCAGTTCTTC
CDR3: CASSLGPQRDQFF
size: NA
J: TRBJ2-1
V: TRBV7-9
D: NA

DNA: TGCGCCAGCAGCTTAAGAAGGTCAGACACCGGGGAGCTGTTTTTT
CDR3: CASSLRRSDTGELFF
size: few
J: TRBJ2-2
V: TRBV5-1
D: NA

DNA: TGCAGTGGAGAGGGGGTCAACACTGAAGCTTTCTTT
CDR3: CSGEGVNTEAFF
size: many
J: TRBJ1-1
V: TRBV20-1
D: NA

DNA: TGTGCCAGCAGCTTCTCGGCGAACACCGGGGAGCTGTTTTTT
CDR3: CASSFSANTGELFF
size: NA
J: TRBJ2-2
V: TRBV7-3
D: NA

DNA: TGTGCCAGCAGCTTACAGGGGCCCTATGGCTACACCTTC
CDR3: CASSLQGPYGYTF
size: many
J: TRBJ1-2
V: TRBV7-9
D: NA

DNA: TGTGCCAGCACCGCAGTGACGTCATCCACCGGGGAGCTGTTTTTT
CDR3: CASTAVTSSTGELFF
size: many
J: TRBJ2-2
V: TRBV4-2
D: NA

DNA: TGTGCCAGCAGTCCCTCAGGTGGACCCAACAATGAGCAGTTCTTC
CDR3: CASSPSGGPNNEQFF
size: many
J: TRBJ2-1
V: TRBV12-3/TRBV12-4
D: NA

DNA: TGTGCCAGCAGCCGACGACAGCAAGAGACCCAGTACTTC
CDR3: CASSRRQQETQYF
size: few
J: TRBJ2-5
V: TRBV7-2
D: NA

DNA: TGTGCCAGCAGTGCGGTTGAAAAACTGTTTTTT
CDR3: CASSAVEKLFF
size: few
J: TRBJ1-4
V: TRBV2
D: NA

DNA: TGTGCCAGCAGCCTGACCAAAGGGGACACTGAAGCTTTCTTT
CDR3: CASSLTKGDTEAFF
size: NA
J: TRBJ1-1
V: TRBV7-9
D: NA

DNA: TGTGCCAGCAGCCAAGATATCAGGGGACAGGGCAATCAGCCCCAGCATTTT
CDR3: CASSQDIRGQGNQPQHF
size: NA
J: TRBJ1-5
V: TRBV4-2
D: TRBD1

DNA: TGTGCCAGCAGCTACTTGGACGCCTACAATGAGCAGTTCTTC
CDR3: CASSYLDAYNEQFF
size: few
J: TRBJ2-1
V: TRBV7-2
D: NA

DNA: TGCGCCAGCAGCTTGGTTGGACAGGCATTTACTGAAGCTTTCTTT
CDR3: CASSLVGQAFTEAFF
size: NA
J: TRBJ1-1
V: TRBV5-1
D: TRBD1

DNA: TGTGCCAGCAGCTTAAGTACTAGCGGAACGAATGAGCAGTTCTTC
CDR3: CASSLSTSGTNEQFF
size: many
J: TRBJ2-1
V: TRBV7-3
D: TRBD2

DNA: TGCGCCAGCAGCCAAGATGAGGGGGGATCGCTTGATGGCTACACCTTC
CDR3: CASSQDEGGSLDGYTF
size: NA
J: TRBJ1-2
V: TRBV4-3
D: NA

DNA: TGCGCCAGCAGCTTGATGGACACCTACAATGAGCAGTTCTTC
CDR3: CASSLMDTYNEQFF
size: few
J: TRBJ2-1
V: TRBV5-1
D: NA

DNA: TGTGCCAGCAGTCCGCCTAGCGGGGGGGACGCGAACACCGGGGAGCTGTTTTTT
CDR3: CASSPPSGGDANTGELFF
size: few
J: TRBJ2-2
V: TRBV28
D: TRBD2

DNA: TGTGCCAGCAGCTTAGGCGGCCCACCCGGGACGGTGAAAGAGACCCAGTACTTC
CDR3: CASSLGGPPGTVKETQYF
size: few
J: TRBJ2-5
V: TRBV11-2
D: NA

DNA: TGTGCCAGTCGGGTCCCCGTGCCGGGACAGGGGACAGATACGCAGTATTTT
CDR3: CASRVPVPGQGTDTQYF
size: few
J: TRBJ2-3
V: TRBV7-9
D: TRBD1

DNA: TGTGCCAGTACCCCGGGGGCCGGGGAGCTGTTTTTT
CDR3: CASTPGAGELFF
size: few
J: TRBJ2-2
V: TRBV19
D: NA

DNA: TGCGCCAGCAGCCCTACTCCCGGGACAGAAGAAAAACTGTTTTTT
CDR3: CASSPTPGTEEKLFF
size: few
J: TRBJ1-4
V: TRBV4-3
D: TRBD1

DNA: TGTGCCAGCAGTGAAAATCGCTTTAGCACTGAAGCTTTCTTT
CDR3: CASSENRFSTEAFF
size: few
J: TRBJ1-1
V: TRBV6-1
D: NA

DNA: TGTGCCAGTAAGACAGTTTCTAATAGCAATCAGCCCCAGCATTTT
CDR3: CASKTVSNSNQPQHF
size: NA
J: TRBJ1-5
V: TRBV6-2/TRBV6-3
D: NA

DNA: TGTGCCAGCAGTTTAGAGGGGGCGAGCTCCTACGAGCAGTACTTC
CDR3: CASSLEGASSYEQYF
size: few
J: TRBJ2-7
V: TRBV27
D: TRBD1

DNA: TGCGCCAGCAGCTTGCGGTTTACCGGGGAGCTGTTTTTT
CDR3: CASSLRFTGELFF
size: many
J: TRBJ2-2
V: TRBV5-1
D: NA

DNA: TGTGCCACCGCTCCCGGTGGGGGGGCGAACTACAATGAGCAGTTCTTC
CDR3: CATAPGGGANYNEQFF
size: few
J: TRBJ2-1
V: TRBV24-1
D: NA